This TCR beta chain was found in a study of shared clonotypes between healthy human individuals. As to this clone: The same CDR3 arises from other DNA sequences in this sample as well.

The CDR3 length is 13 residues. Germline V gene sequence: CDR1 MNHEY, CDR2 SVGAGI. The V end was cut by 3 bases, the J end by 0 bases, with 5 bases between. Naivety among CD8 cells was defined by CD45RO negativity and positive CCR7 selection, thereby excluding terminally differentiated effector memory CD45RA+ cells. Among the donors, all were Caucasian adults who lived in Nashville, Tennessee. Assay used: immunoSEQ multiplex PCR; TCRdb lists only in-frame clones, some missing. The data show 2 million to 2.5 million clones, with about 95% seen just once and 1% to 1.3% held by the top ten. V gene TRBV6-5 combines with J gene TRBJ1-1; D not certain. Specimen: naive CD8+ T cells sorted from blood. This TCR came from a man in his late teens or twenties in good health. The DNA for the CDR3 is TGTGCCAGCAGTTATAATGTGAACACTGAAGCTTTCTTT. It codes for CASSYNVNTEAFF.